The present TCR beta chain was sequenced within a study of T cell responses to AZD1222 COVID-19 vaccine. This clone appeared once. This CDR3 has 14 residues. V was clipped by 4 bases and J by 5 bases; unmatched bases: 4. The germline V gene encodes CDR1 LGHNA and CDR2 YSLEER. Profiled with immunoSEQ multiplex PCR; TCRdb holds only in-frame clones, not every one. The sample consists of some 160,000 clones, 85% to 95% of them appearing once. Sequenced here: peripheral blood, sampled on day 0 of AZD1222 vaccination. The clonotype was recovered from an adult in good health. The V call is TRBV4-3, the J call TRBJ1-1, with 10 bases matching TRBD1. CDR3 region: CASSLDRGVTEAFF. The CDR3 DNA is TGCGCCAGCAGCCTGGACAGGGGGGTGACTGAAGCTTTCTTT.